The 7 T cell receptor beta chains below all came from one sample that was sequenced in a study of blood T cell repertoires in COVID-19 (dated by TCRdb to about 2020). Libraries came from the immunoSEQ multiplex PCR assay. Imported from immuneACCESS, the table was reduced by TCRdb to in-frame sequences with V and J called. These copies leave out some clones; in studies compared against another copy, an unresolved V gene accounts for under half, and the cause of the remainder is not known. The sample data list 40,000 to 55,000 clones, and roughly 90% of these were observed just once. In total, the top ten clones hold roughly an eighth of the sample. Material for sequencing was peripheral blood. The receptors shown here come from a human donor in a cohort sampled during active COVID-19.

In DNA form, the CDR3 reads TGTGCCAGCAGTGACAGGACAGGCTCCTTTTACGAGCAGTACTTC. Translated: CASSDRTGSFYEQYF. This chain joins TRBV6-1 and TRBJ2-7; 7 nucleotides agree with TRBD1. Germline V gives CDR1 MNHNS, CDR2 SASEGT. The CDR3 covers 15 residues. With V trimmed by 3 bases and J by 4 bases, 9 bases remained unmatched.

This sequence joins TRBV13 and TRBJ2-1, with D possibly matching TRBD1 (5 bases). Germline V gene data show CDR1 as PRHDT and CDR2 as FYEKMQ (reference sequence). This CDR3 comprises 15 residues. V dropped 5 bases and J dropped 0 bases, with 11 bases sitting between them. The CDR3 DNA is TGTGCCAGCAGCGGTGACAGTCGCTCCTACAATGAGCAGTTCTTC. It yields the protein CASSGDSRSYNEQFF.

The chain uses TRBV2 and TRBJ2-1; TRBD2 matches 12 bases. V gave up 1 base and J gave up 10 bases; unmatched junction bases: 8. Per germline, CDR1 SNHLY and CDR2 FYNNEI. This CDR3 spans 16 amino acids. The CDR3 bases are TGTGCCAGCAGTGAAGGGGCTAGCGGGGGGGCGTGGGAGCAGTTCTTC. Translated: CASSEGASGGAWEQFF.

The J gene is TRBJ1-1, the V gene TRBV6-5; TRBD1 is a possible D gene (6 bases). Between the trimmed V and J ends, which lost 4 bases and 4 bases, there was a span of 13 bases. The CDR3 spans 14 residues. Germline assignment: CDR1 MNHEY and CDR2 SVGAGI. The CDR3 sequence: CASSSSQGFTEAFF. The CDR3 DNA sequence: TGTGCCAGCAGTTCCTCTCAGGGGTTCACTGAAGCTTTCTTT.

The chain carries TRBV20-1 and TRBJ2-3; no reliable D call. Deletions cut 8 bases from V and 2 bases from J, with 8 bases between. Per germline, CDR1 DFQATT and CDR2 SNEGSKA (reference sequence). This CDR3 comprises 11 residues. The CDR3: CSTTATDTQYF. The CDR3 DNA reads as TGCAGTACAACCGCCACAGATACGCAGTATTTT.

The chain combines TRBV7-3 with TRBJ1-6; 10 nucleotides align to TRBD1. The V gene end was trimmed by 5 bases and the J gene end by 10 bases; junction bases not matched to a gene: 14. The CDR3 runs to 17 residues. The germline V gene encodes CDR1 SGHTA and CDR2 FQGTGA. The CDR3 DNA reads TGTGCCAGCAGCCTAAGGACAGGGGGGACGCCTCAATCACCCCTCCACTTT. It yields the protein CASSLRTGGTPQSPLHF.

The rearrangement uses TRBV27 and TRBJ1-6; no clear D gene. Germline V CDR1 and CDR2: MNHEY, SMNVEV (reference sequence). CDR3 size: 12 residues. Trimming shortened V by 3 bases and J by 7 bases, and 4 bases separated the two germline ends. This chain's CDR3 is CASSFPNSPLHF. CDR3 coding DNA: TGTGCCAGCAGTTTTCCGAATTCACCCCTCCACTTT.